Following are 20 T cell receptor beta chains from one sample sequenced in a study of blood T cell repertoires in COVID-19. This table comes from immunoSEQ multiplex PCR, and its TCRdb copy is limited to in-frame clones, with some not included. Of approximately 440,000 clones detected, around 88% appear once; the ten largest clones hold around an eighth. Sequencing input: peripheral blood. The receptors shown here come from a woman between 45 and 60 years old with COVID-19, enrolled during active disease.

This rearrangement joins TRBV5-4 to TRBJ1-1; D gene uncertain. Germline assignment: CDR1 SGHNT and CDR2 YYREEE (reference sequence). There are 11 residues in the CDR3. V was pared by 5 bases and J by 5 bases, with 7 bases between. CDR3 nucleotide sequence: TGTGCCAGCAGGGGAGGGACTGAAGCTTTCTTT. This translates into CASRGGTEAFF.

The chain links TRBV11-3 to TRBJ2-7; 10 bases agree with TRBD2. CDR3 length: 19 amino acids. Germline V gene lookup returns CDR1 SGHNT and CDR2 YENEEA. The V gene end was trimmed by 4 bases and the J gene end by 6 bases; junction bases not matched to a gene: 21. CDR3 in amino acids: CASSSRRIAGGPGAPEQYF. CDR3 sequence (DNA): TGTGCCAGCAGCTCCCGAAGAATAGCGGGGGGCCCAGGGGCCCCCGAGCAGTACTTC.

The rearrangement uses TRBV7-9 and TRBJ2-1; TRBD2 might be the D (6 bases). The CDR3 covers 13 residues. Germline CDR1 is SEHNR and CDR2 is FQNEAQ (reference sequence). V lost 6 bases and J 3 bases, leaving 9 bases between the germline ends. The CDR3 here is CASSSGDYNEQFF. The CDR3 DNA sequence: TGTGCCAGCAGTTCGGGGGACTACAATGAGCAGTTCTTC.

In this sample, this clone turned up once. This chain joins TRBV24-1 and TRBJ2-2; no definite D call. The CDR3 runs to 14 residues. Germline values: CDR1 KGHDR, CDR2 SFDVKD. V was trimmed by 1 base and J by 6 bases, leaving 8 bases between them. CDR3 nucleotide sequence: TGTGCCACCAGTGATTTCGGAGTAGCCGGGGAGCTGTTTTTT. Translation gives CATSDFGVAGELFF.

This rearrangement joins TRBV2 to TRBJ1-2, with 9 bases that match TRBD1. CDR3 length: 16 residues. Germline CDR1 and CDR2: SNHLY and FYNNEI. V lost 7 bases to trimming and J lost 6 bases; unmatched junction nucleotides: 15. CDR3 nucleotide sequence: TGTGCCAGCACGGACAGGGGAGGGTTCTCGGATAATGGCTACACCTTC. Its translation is CASTDRGGFSDNGYTF.

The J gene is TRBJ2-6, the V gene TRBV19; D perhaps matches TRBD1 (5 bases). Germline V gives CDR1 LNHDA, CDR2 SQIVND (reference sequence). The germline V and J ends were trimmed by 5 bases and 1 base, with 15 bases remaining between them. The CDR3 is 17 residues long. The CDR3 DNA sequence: TGTGCCAGTAGTTCACAGGACGGAAGATCTGGGGCCAACGTCCTGACTTTC. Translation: CASSSQDGRSGANVLTF.

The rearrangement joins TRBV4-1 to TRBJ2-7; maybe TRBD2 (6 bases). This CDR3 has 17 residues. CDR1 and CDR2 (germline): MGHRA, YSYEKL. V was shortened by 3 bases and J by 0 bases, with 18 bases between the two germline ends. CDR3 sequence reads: CASSHRGFPSSSYEQYF. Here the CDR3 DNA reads TGCGCCAGCAGCCACCGGGGGTTCCCTTCGAGCTCCTACGAGCAGTACTTC.

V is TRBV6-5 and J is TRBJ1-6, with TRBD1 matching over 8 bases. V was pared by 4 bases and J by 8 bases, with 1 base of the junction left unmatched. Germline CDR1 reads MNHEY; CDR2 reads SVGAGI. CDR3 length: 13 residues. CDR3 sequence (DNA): TGTGCCAGCAGTTTGACAGGGGATTCACCCCTCCACTTT. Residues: CASSLTGDSPLHF.

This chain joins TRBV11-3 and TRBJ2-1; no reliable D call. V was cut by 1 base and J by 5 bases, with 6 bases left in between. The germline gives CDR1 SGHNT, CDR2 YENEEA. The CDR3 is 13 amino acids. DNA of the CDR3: TGTGCCAGCAGCTTAGGGCCCAACAATGAGCAGTTCTTC. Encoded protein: CASSLGPNNEQFF.

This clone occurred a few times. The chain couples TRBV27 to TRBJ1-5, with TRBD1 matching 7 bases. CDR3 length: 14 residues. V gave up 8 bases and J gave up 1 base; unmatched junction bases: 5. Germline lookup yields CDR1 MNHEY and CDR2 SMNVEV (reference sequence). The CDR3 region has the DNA TGTGCCAGCGCAGACAGGGCAAGCAATCAGCCCCAGCATTTT. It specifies CASADRASNQPQHF.

The CDR3 here is CAISDPVGEADTEAFF. The CDR3 region has the DNA TGTGCCATCAGTGACCCCGTGGGGGAGGCGGACACTGAAGCTTTCTTT. The chain joins TRBV10-3 to TRBJ1-1, with D maybe TRBD1 (5 bases). This CDR3 comprises 16 residues. Per the germline V gene, CDR1 is ENHRY and CDR2 is SYGVKD. With 3 bases removed from V and 3 bases from J, the gap between germline ends came to 17 bases.

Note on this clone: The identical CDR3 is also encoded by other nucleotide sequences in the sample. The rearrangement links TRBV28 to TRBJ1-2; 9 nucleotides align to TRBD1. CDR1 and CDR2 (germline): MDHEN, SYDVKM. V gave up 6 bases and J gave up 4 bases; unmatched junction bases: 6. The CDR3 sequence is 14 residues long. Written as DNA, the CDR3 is TGTGCCAGCAGCCCTGGGACAGGGTCCTATGGCTACACCTTC. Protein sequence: CASSPGTGSYGYTF.

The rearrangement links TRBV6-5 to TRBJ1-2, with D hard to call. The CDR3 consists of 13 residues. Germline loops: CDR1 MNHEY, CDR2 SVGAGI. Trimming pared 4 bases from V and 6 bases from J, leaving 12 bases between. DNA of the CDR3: TGTGCCAGCAGTTCGAGGGTTCTCGATGGCTACACCTTC. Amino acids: CASSSRVLDGYTF.

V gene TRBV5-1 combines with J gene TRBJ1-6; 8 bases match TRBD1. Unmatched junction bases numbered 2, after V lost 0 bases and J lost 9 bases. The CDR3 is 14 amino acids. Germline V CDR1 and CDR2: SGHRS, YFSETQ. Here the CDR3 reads CASSLEGQASPLHF. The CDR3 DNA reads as TGCGCCAGCAGCTTGGAGGGACAGGCTTCACCCCTCCACTTT.

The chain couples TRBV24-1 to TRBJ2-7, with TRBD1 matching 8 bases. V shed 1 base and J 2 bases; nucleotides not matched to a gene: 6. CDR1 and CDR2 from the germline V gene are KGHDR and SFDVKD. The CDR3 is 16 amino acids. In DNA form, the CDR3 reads TGTGCCACCAGTGATTTCACCGGGACAGGCGCCTACGAGCAGTACTTC. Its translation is CATSDFTGTGAYEQYF.

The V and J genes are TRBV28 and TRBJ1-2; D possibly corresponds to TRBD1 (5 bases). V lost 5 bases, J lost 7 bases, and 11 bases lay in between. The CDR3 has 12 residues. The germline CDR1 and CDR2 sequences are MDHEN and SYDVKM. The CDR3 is CASSAGRGGYTF. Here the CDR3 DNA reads TGTGCCAGCAGTGCAGGGCGGGGTGGCTACACCTTC.

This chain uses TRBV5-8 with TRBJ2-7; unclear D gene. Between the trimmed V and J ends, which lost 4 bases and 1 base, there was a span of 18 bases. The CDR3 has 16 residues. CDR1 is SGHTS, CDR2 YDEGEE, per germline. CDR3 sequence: CASSTGSGKTSYEQYF. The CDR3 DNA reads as TGTGCCAGCAGCACTGGTTCAGGAAAAACTTCCTACGAGCAGTACTTC.

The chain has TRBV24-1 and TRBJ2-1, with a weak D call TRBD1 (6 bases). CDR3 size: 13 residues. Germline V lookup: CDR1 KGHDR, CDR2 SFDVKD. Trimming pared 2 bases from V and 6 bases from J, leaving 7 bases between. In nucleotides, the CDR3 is TGTGCCACCAGTGATTCCAGGGGCAATGAGCAGTTCTTC. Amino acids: CATSDSRGNEQFF.

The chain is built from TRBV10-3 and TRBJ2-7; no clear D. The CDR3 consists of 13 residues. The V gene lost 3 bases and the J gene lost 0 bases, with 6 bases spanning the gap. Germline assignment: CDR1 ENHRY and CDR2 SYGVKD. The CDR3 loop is CAISDASSYEQYF. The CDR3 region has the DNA TGTGCCATCAGTGACGCGAGCTCCTACGAGCAGTACTTC.

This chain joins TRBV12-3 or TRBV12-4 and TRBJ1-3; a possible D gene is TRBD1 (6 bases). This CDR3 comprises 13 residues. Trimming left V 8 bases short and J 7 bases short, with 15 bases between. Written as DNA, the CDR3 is TGTGCCAGCGGTCTGGTCAGGGGCAACACCATATATTTT. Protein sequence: CASGLVRGNTIYF.